This T cell receptor (beta chain) was sequenced during a study of cytotoxic CD8 clonotypes in ibrutinib-treated CLL. In regard to this clone: The antigen remains unidentified.

CDR1 SGHDT and CDR2 YYEEEE come from the germline V gene. The CDR3 is made up of 16 amino acids. Trimming removed 4 bases from V and 2 bases from J, with 15 bases in between. Regarding the study as a whole: The public clonotypes identified were infrequent and showed contraction or stability on treatment. Ibrutinib response saw clonality rise, and progression saw it return toward baseline.

Assay used: immunoSEQ multiplex PCR; TCRdb lists only in-frame clones, some missing. This sample has approximately 330,000 clones; about 80% occur once, and the top ten carry over 5.5%. This chain joins TRBV5-6 and TRBJ2-2, with D possibly being TRBD2 (6 bases). The source was PBMCs, collected before ibrutinib treatment. This TCR was recovered from a human donor with chronic lymphocytic leukemia. The CDR3 DNA is TGTGCCAGCAGCACTTCACGGGACTCCAACACCGGGGAGCTGTTTTTT. This translates into CASSTSRDSNTGELFF. Variable domain in full (rest from reference TRBV5-6 and TRBJ2-2): DAGVTQSPTHLIKTRGQQVTLRCSPKSGHDTVSWYQQALGQGPQFIFQYYEEEERQRGNFPDRFSGHQFPNYSSELNVNALLLGDSALYLCASSTSRDSNTGELFFGEGSRLTVL.